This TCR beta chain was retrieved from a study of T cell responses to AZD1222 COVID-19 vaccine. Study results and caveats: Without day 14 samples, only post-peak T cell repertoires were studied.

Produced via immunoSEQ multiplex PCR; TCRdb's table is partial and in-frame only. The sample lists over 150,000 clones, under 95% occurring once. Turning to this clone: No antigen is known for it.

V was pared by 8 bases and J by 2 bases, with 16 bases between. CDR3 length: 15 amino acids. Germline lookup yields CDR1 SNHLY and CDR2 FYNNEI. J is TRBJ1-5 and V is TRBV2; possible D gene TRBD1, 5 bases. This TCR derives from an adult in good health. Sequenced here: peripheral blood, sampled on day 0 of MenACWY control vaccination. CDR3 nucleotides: TGTGCCAGCCGAGTTGAAACAGGTCGCAATCAGCCCCAGCATTTT. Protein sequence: CASRVETGRNQPQHF. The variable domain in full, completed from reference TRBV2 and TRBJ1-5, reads EPEVTQTPSHQVTQMGQEVILRCVPISNHLYFYWYRQILGQKVEFLVSFYNNEISEKSEIFDDQFSVERPDGSNFTLKIRSTKLEDSAMYFCASRVETGRNQPQHFGDGTRLSIL.